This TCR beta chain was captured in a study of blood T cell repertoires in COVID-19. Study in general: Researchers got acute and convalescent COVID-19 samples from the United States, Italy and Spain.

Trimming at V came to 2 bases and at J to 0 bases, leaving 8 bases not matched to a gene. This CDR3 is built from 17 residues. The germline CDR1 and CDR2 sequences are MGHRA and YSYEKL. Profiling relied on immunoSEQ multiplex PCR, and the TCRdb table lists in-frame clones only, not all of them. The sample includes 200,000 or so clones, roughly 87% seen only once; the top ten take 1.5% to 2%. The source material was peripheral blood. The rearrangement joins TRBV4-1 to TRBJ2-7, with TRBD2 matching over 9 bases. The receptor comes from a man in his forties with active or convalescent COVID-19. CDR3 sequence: CASSQTASGMSSYEQYF. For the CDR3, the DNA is TGCGCCAGCAGCCAAACCGCTAGCGGGATGAGCTCCTACGAGCAGTACTTC.